The 30 T cell receptor beta chains in this list originate from one sample, sequenced in a study of shared clonotypes between healthy human individuals. This table comes from immunoSEQ multiplex PCR, and its TCRdb copy is limited to in-frame clones, with some not included. The sample carries millions of clones, over 85% recorded once. The sample was naive CD4+ T cells sorted from blood. As to subset: CD45RA+ positively selected. Receptor source: a man younger than 35 in good health.

V usage is TRBV7-2 and J usage is TRBJ2-1; 9 positions match TRBD2. V was clipped by 0 bases and J by 3 bases; unmatched bases: 3. The CDR3 is 16 amino acids. CDR1 and CDR2 (germline): SGHTA, FQGNSA. The CDR3 here is CASSLAFSGSYNEQFF. The CDR3, as DNA: TGTGCCAGCAGCTTAGCGTTTAGCGGGAGCTACAATGAGCAGTTCTTC. The full variable domain, its missing parts supplied by reference TRBV7-2 and TRBJ2-1, is GAGVSQSPSNKVTEKGKDVELRCDPISGHTALYWYRQSLGQGLEFLIYFQGNSAPDKSGLPSDRFSAERTGGSVSTLTIQRTQQEDSAVYLCASSLAFSGSYNEQFFGPGTRLTVL.

The chain combines TRBV11-3 with TRBJ2-7; the match to TRBD1 covers 8 bases. Germline CDR1 SGHNT, CDR2 YENEEA. The CDR3 is made up of 13 amino acids. J was trimmed by 6 bases and V by 2 bases; bases with no gene match: 3. The CDR3 region is CASSLTQGAEQYF. CDR3 bases: TGTGCCAGCAGCTTAACCCAGGGGGCCGAGCAGTACTTC. Drawing the rest from reference TRBV11-3 and TRBJ2-7, the complete variable domain is EAGVVQSPRYKIIEKKQPVAFWCNPISGHNTLYWYLQNLGQGPELLIRYENEEAVDDSQLPKDRFSAERLKGVDSTLKIQPAELGDSAVYLCASSLTQGAEQYFGPGTRLTVT.

This clone was seen once. The chain joins TRBV15 to TRBJ1-6; a possible D gene is TRBD1 (5 bases). The CDR3 contains 14 residues. With 4 bases removed from V and 7 bases from J, the gap between germline ends came to 11 bases. Germline V CDR1 and CDR2: LNHNV, YYDKDF (reference sequence). As DNA, the CDR3 is TGTGCCACCAGCACTCGACAGACGAATTCACCCCTCCACTTT. The encoded protein is CATSTRQTNSPLHF.

V usage is TRBV6-6 and J usage is TRBJ1-6, with D unresolved. The germline gives CDR1 MNHNY, CDR2 SVGAGI (reference sequence). The CDR3 contains 12 residues. With 6 bases removed from V and 7 bases from J, the gap between germline ends came to 7 bases. The CDR3 protein is CASRITNSPLHF. CDR3 sequence (DNA): TGTGCCAGCAGGATAACGAATTCACCCCTCCACTTT.

This chain connects TRBV6-1 to TRBJ2-2; 12 bases agree with TRBD1. The CDR3 length is 18 residues. J lost 5 bases, V lost 4 bases, and 11 bases had no gene match. Looked up from germline, CDR1 is MNHNS and CDR2 is SASEGT. The CDR3: CASSGYPGQGAGTGELFF. The CDR3 DNA reads as TGTGCCAGCAGTGGCTATCCGGGACAGGGGGCTGGGACCGGGGAGCTGTTTTTT.

The chain employs TRBV7-8 and TRBJ1-5; a possible D gene is TRBD1 (6 bases). This CDR3 is 16 amino acids long. V was pared by 1 base and J by 6 bases, with 16 bases between. Germline V gene data show CDR1 as SGHVS and CDR2 as FQNEAQ. The CDR3 region is CASSLETGLVGQPQHF. DNA of the CDR3: TGTGCCAGCAGCTTAGAAACAGGGTTGGTCGGTCAGCCCCAGCATTTT.

As to this clone: A much larger clone lies one base from this, so it may be a read error. This chain joins TRBV2 and TRBJ1-6, with TRBD1 identical over 7 bases. CDR3 length equals 14 residues. Germline V gene lookup returns CDR1 SNHLY and CDR2 FYNNEI. This CDR3 reads CASSGGGGYSSLHF. Here the CDR3 DNA reads TGTGCCAGCAGTGGAGGGGGCGGGTATTCATCCCTCCACTTT.

The count of this clone is one. The DNA for the CDR3 is TGTGCCAGCAGCCCACCACCGGGACCAATGAACACCGGGGAGCTGTTTTTT. Amino acids: CASSPPPGPMNTGELFF. The rearrangement joins TRBV7-3 to TRBJ2-2, with D perhaps given as TRBD1 or TRBD2 (5 bases each). The CDR3 spans 17 residues. Trimming left V 5 bases short and J 1 base short, with 17 bases between. Germline V gives CDR1 SGHTA, CDR2 FQGTGA.

This clone is a singleton in its sample. Other DNA sequences in this sample translate to the same CDR3. The rearrangement links TRBV7-9 to TRBJ1-5; no firm D call. Looked up from germline, CDR1 is SEHNR and CDR2 is FQNEAQ (reference sequence). Trimming pared 6 bases from V and 4 bases from J, leaving 10 bases between. The CDR3 runs 13 residues. CDR3 sequence reads: CASSPDGNQPQHF. CDR3 nucleotides: TGTGCCAGCAGTCCTGACGGTAATCAGCCCCAGCATTTT.

The chain joins TRBV5-1 to TRBJ2-3; 7 positions match TRBD2. CDR1 is SGHRS and CDR2 is YFSETQ in the germline V gene. Trimming cost V 4 bases and J 4 bases; bases outside gene matches: 9. The CDR3 consists of 15 residues. CDR3 DNA sequence: TGCGCCAGCAGCCCCGGACTAGTCGCGGCAGATACGCAGTATTTT. It specifies CASSPGLVAADTQYF.

J is TRBJ1-1 and V is TRBV7-2; possibly TRBD1 for D (6 bases). Germline V gene sequence: CDR1 SGHTA, CDR2 FQGNSA. Between the trimmed V and J ends, which lost 3 bases and 4 bases, there was a span of 15 bases. The CDR3 length is 15 residues. CDR3 sequence: CASSFHPTGSTEAFF. CDR3 nucleotides: TGTGCCAGCAGCTTCCATCCAACAGGGTCCACTGAAGCTTTCTTT.

This clone was found once. V and J are TRBV5-6 and TRBJ2-7; D is ambiguous. The germline gives CDR1 SGHDT, CDR2 YYEEEE. This CDR3 is 14 amino acids long. V was pared by 2 bases and J by 0 bases, with 9 bases between. DNA of the CDR3: TGTGCCAGCAGCTTTTTCTCGAACTCCTACGAGCAGTACTTC. Protein: CASSFFSNSYEQYF.

V gene TRBV30 combines with J gene TRBJ1-1; D is unclear. Trimming shortened V by 7 bases and J by 4 bases, and 7 bases separated the two germline ends. CDR3 length: 10 amino acids. CDR1 GTSNPN and CDR2 SVGIG come from the germline V gene (reference sequence). This CDR3 is CASQGTEAFF. CDR3 nucleotides: TGTGCCTCTCAAGGCACTGAAGCTTTCTTT.

A single count supports this clone. The chain has TRBV28 and TRBJ2-7; D ambiguous. V lost 2 bases, J lost 5 bases, and 7 bases lay in between. Germline CDR1 is MDHEN and CDR2 is SYDVKM. The CDR3 is 12 residues long. In DNA, the CDR3 is TGTGCCAGCAGTTTACCTTTAAACGAGCAGTACTTC. Translation: CASSLPLNEQYF.

This chain joins TRBV19 and TRBJ2-1; D perhaps matches TRBD2 (6 bases). Trimming shortened V by 5 bases and J by 4 bases, and 12 bases separated the two germline ends. The CDR3 spans 14 residues. Germline lookup yields CDR1 LNHDA and CDR2 SQIVND (reference sequence). This CDR3 is CASSVAEGYNEQFF. The CDR3 region has the DNA TGTGCCAGTAGTGTCGCGGAGGGGTACAATGAGCAGTTCTTC.

This clone appeared once. The CDR3 loop reads CASSLMVSSYEQYF. In DNA, the CDR3 is TGTGCCAGCAGCTTGATGGTCTCTTCCTACGAGCAGTACTTC. The J gene is TRBJ2-7, the V gene TRBV5-4; D is undetermined. Between the trimmed V and J ends, which lost 1 base and 1 base, there was a span of 9 bases. Germline loops: CDR1 SGHNT, CDR2 YYREEE (reference sequence). The CDR3 extends over 14 amino acids.

V and J are TRBV2 and TRBJ2-7; D is ambiguous. The CDR3 runs to 15 residues. V dropped 4 bases and J dropped 0 bases, with 13 bases sitting between them. Germline V gene lookup returns CDR1 SNHLY and CDR2 FYNNEI. CDR3: CASSGEMGSSYEQYF. The CDR3, as DNA: TGTGCCAGCAGTGGCGAGATGGGTTCCTCCTACGAGCAGTACTTC.

The rearrangement uses TRBV5-1 and TRBJ2-3; 9 positions match TRBD1. The CDR3 sequence is 15 residues long. V lost 9 bases and J lost 4; bases outside the gene matches: 12. Germline V gene sequence: CDR1 SGHRS, CDR2 YFSETQ. The CDR3 sequence: CATGAGTGKADTQYF. CDR3 bases: TGCGCCACCGGAGCGGGGACAGGGAAGGCAGATACGCAGTATTTT.

J is TRBJ1-5 and V is TRBV6-5; no clear D. V was pared by 6 bases and J by 3 bases, with 12 bases between. The CDR3 has 14 residues. Germline V gene data show CDR1 as MNHEY and CDR2 as SVGAGI. CDR3 DNA sequence: TGTGCCAGCAGCTCCGGAGAGCCCAATCAGCCCCAGCATTTT. Translation: CASSSGEPNQPQHF.

The chain is built from TRBV10-3 and TRBJ2-5; tentatively, D is TRBD1 (5 bases). Germline V gives CDR1 ENHRY, CDR2 SYGVKD. The V end lost 4 bases, the J end lost 1 base, and 7 bases lay between the germline ends. The CDR3 is 13 residues long. CDR3 nucleotides: TGTGCCATCAGTGGACAGCCCCAAGAGACCCAGTACTTC. Its translation: CAISGQPQETQYF.

The gene calls are TRBV5-4 and TRBJ2-2; tentatively, D is TRBD1 (6 bases). With 5 bases removed from V and 2 bases from J, the gap between germline ends came to 13 bases. In germline, CDR1 is SGHNT, CDR2 YYREEE (reference sequence). This CDR3 region has 15 residues. The CDR3 reads CASSYPGQNTGELFF. The CDR3 DNA sequence: TGTGCCAGCAGTTACCCGGGACAAAACACCGGGGAGCTGTTTTTT.

V usage is TRBV7-2 and J usage is TRBJ1-4; 8 nucleotides line up with TRBD1. The junction had 6 bases not matched to a gene; V was cut back by 5 bases and J by 4 bases. The V gene's germline CDR1 is SGHTA and CDR2 FQGNSA. The CDR3 is made up of 15 amino acids. The CDR3 bases are TGTGCCAGCAGCCTTAACAGGGGGTATAATGAAAAACTGTTTTTT. Its translation is CASSLNRGYNEKLFF.

The chain links TRBV30 to TRBJ2-6, with a possible D match to TRBD1 (5 bases). The CDR3 covers 16 residues. V was cut by 0 bases and J by 8 bases, with 17 bases left in between. Germline CDR1 reads GTSNPN; CDR2 reads SVGIG (reference sequence). CDR3 DNA: TGTGCCTGGAGTGTACAGAAGACACAGGCTCCCAACGTCCTGACTTTC. This encodes CAWSVQKTQAPNVLTF.

The chain is built from TRBV13 and TRBJ2-3; D might be TRBD2 (6 bases). V was pared by 10 bases and J by 1 base, with 12 bases between. Germline V gene data show CDR1 as PRHDT and CDR2 as FYEKMQ (reference sequence). The length of the CDR3 is 13 residues. CDR3 amino acids: CATRASGTDTQYF. The DNA of the CDR3 is TGTGCCACAAGGGCTAGCGGCACAGATACGCAGTATTTT.

V gene TRBV5-1 combines with J gene TRBJ2-5, with D possibly being TRBD1 or TRBD2 (5 bases each). V was cut by 5 bases and J by 3 bases, with 14 bases left in between. CDR3 length: 14 amino acids. CDR1 and CDR2 from the germline V gene are SGHRS and YFSETQ. The chain's CDR3 is CASRSGRGEETQYF. CDR3 coding DNA: TGCGCCAGCAGATCTGGACGGGGCGAAGAGACCCAGTACTTC.

V is TRBV30 and J is TRBJ2-6, with D possibly TRBD2 on 5 matching bases. V gave up 5 bases and J gave up 0 bases, with 17 bases separating them. The CDR3 is 17 residues long. Germline CDR1 and CDR2: GTSNPN and SVGIG (reference sequence). CDR3 sequence (DNA): TGTGCCTGGGGGGAGAGAGGCAAGCTCTCTGGGGCCAACGTCCTGACTTTC. Its translation: CAWGERGKLSGANVLTF.

The J gene is TRBJ2-1, the V gene TRBV30; TRBD1 agrees at 7 bases. This CDR3 is 14 amino acids long. The germline CDR1 and CDR2 sequences are GTSNPN and SVGIG (reference sequence). V dropped 3 bases and J dropped 3; count of bases not matched to a gene: 5. CDR3 amino acids: CAWRPGQIYNEQFF. The DNA of the CDR3 is TGTGCCTGGAGACCGGGACAGATCTACAATGAGCAGTTCTTC.

The chain employs TRBV7-2 and TRBJ1-2; D is uncertain. V was pared by 4 bases and J by 4 bases, with 13 bases between. This CDR3 contains 14 residues. Germline V lookup: CDR1 SGHTA, CDR2 FQGNSA. The CDR3 sequence is CASSSRGGSYGYTF. The CDR3 DNA sequence: TGTGCCAGCAGCTCCCGCGGAGGCTCCTATGGCTACACCTTC.

The chain couples TRBV15 to TRBJ1-2; no definite D call. The germline CDR1 and CDR2 sequences are LNHNV and YYDKDF (reference sequence). CDR3 length equals 16 residues. Trimming removed 0 bases at V and 0 bases at J, with 11 bases between. Here the CDR3 reads CATSRDLGEANYGYTF. CDR3 DNA sequence: TGTGCCACCAGCAGAGATCTGGGCGAAGCTAACTATGGCTACACCTTC.

The chain combines TRBV6-1 with TRBJ2-7, with D uncertain. Trimming took off 1 base at V and 2 bases at J, with 9 bases between the two ends. The CDR3 spans 14 residues. Germline CDR1 MNHNS, CDR2 SASEGT. The CDR3: CASSEVGLAYEQYF. CDR3 coding DNA: TGTGCCAGCAGTGAAGTAGGGCTCGCCTACGAGCAGTACTTC.